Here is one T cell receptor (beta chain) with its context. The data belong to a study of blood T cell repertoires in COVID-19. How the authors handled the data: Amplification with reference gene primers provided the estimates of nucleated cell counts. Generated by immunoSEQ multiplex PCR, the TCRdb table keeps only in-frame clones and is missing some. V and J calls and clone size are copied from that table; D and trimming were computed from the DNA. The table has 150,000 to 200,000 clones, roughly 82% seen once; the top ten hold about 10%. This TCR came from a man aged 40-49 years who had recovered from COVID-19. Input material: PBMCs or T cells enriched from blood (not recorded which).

The CDR3 coding sequence is TGTGCCAGCAGCCAAGTTTCAGGGGGCGCAGGAAACACCATATATTTT. Amino acid sequence: CASSQVSGGAGNTIYF. The chain carries TRBV4-2 and TRBJ1-3; 8 bases are a match to TRBD1. Trimming removed 1 base from V and 4 bases from J; junction bases left unmatched: 6. This CDR3 has 16 residues. The V gene's germline CDR1 is LGHNA and CDR2 YNFKEQ.